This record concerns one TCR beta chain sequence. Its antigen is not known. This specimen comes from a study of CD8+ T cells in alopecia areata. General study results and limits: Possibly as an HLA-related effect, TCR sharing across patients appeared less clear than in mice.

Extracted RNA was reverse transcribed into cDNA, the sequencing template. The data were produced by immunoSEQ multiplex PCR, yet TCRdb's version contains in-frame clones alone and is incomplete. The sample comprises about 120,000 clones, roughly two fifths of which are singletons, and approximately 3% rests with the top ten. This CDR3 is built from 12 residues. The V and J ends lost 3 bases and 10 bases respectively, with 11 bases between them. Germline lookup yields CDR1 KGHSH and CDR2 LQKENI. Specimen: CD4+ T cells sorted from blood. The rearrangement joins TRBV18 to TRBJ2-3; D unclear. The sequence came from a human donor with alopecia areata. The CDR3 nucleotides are TGTGCCAGCTCACCCACTCAGGTTCCGCAGTATTTT. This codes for CASSPTQVPQYF.